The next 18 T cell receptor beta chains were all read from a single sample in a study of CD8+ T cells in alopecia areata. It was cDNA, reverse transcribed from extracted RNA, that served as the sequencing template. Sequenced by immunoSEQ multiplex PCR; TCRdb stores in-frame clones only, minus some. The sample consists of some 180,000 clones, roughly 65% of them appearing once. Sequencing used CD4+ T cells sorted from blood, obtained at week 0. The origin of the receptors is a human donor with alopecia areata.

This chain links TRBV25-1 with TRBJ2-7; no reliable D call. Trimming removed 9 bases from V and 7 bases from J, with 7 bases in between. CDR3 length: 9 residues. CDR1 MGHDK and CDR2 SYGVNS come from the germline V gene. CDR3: CASEREQYF. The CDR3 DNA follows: TGTGCCAGTGAACGAGAGCAGTACTTC.

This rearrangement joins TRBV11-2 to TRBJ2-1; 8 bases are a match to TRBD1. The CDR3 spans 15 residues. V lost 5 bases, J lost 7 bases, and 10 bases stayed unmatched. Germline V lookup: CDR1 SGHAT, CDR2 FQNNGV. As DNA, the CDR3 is TGTGCCAGCAGCCCAAGGACAGGGTCTTATAATGAGCAGTTCTTC. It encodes CASSPRTGSYNEQFF. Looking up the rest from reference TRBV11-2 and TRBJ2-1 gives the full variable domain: EAGVAQSPRYKIIEKRQSVAFWCNPISGHATLYWYQQILGQGPKLLIQFQNNGVVDDSQLPKDRFSAERLKGVDSTLKIQPAKLEDSAVYLCASSPRTGSYNEQFFGPGTRLTVL.

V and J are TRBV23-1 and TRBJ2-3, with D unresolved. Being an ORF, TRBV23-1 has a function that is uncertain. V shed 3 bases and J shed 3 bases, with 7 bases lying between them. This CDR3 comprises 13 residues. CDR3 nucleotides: TGCGCCAGCAGTCATAACGAAACAGATACGCAGTATTTT. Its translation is CASSHNETDTQYF.

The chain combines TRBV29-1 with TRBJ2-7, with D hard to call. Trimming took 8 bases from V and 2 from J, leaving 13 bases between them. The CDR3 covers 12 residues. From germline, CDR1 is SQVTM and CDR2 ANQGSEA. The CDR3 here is CSTLGVTYEQYF. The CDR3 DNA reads TGCAGCACCTTGGGTGTAACCTACGAGCAGTACTTC.

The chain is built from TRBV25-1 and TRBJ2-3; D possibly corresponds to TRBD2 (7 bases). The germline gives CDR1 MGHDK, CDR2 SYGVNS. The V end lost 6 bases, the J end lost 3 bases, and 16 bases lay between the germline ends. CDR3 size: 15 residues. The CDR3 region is CASSRSGGMTDTQYF. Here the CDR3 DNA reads TGTGCCAGCAGCCGATCGGGGGGCATGACAGATACGCAGTATTTT.

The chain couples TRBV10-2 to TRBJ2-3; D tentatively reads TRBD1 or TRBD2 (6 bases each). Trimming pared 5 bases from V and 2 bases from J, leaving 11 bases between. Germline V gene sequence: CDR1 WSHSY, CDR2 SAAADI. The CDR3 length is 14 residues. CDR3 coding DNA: TGCGCCAGCAGTCTAACGGGGGCCACAGATACGCAGTATTTT. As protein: CASSLTGATDTQYF.

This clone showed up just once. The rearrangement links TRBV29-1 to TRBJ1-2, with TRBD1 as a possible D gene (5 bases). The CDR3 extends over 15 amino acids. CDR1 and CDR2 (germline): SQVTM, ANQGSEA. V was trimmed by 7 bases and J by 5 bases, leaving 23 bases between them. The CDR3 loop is CSAGSPSSKGYGYTF. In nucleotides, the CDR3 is TGCAGCGCAGGGTCTCCCTCCAGCAAGGGATATGGCTACACCTTC.

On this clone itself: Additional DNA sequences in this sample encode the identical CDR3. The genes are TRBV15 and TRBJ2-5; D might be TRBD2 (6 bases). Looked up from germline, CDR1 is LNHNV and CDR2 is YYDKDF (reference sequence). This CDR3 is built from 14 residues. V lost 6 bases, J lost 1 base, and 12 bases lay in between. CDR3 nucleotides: TGTGCCACCAGTCATGGAGGGGCCCAAGAGACCCAGTACTTC. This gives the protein CATSHGGAQETQYF.

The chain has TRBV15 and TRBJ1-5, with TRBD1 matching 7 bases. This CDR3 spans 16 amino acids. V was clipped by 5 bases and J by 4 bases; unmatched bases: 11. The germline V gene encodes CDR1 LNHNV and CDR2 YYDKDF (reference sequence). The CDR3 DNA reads TGTGCCACCAGCGGTAGTACAGGGGAGGGAAATCAGCCCCAGCATTTT. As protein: CATSGSTGEGNQPQHF.

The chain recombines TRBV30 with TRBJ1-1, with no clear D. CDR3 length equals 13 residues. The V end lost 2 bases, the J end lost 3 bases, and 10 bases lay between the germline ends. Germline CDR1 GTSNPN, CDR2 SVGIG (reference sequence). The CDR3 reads CAWSWEGYTEAFF. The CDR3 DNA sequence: TGTGCCTGGAGTTGGGAAGGGTACACTGAAGCTTTCTTT.

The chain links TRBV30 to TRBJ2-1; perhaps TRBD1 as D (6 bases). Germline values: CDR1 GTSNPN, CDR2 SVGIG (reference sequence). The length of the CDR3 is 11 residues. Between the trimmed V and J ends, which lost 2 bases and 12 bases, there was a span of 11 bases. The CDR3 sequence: CAWSPLGGQFF. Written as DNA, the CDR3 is TGTGCCTGGAGTCCTCTAGGGGGGCAGTTCTTC. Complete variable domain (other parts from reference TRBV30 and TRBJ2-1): SQTIHQWPATLVQPVGSPLSLECTVEGTSNPNLYWYRQAAGRGLQLLFYSVGIGQISSEVPQNLSASRPQDRQFILSSKKLLLSDSGFYLCAWSPLGGQFFGPGTRLTVL.

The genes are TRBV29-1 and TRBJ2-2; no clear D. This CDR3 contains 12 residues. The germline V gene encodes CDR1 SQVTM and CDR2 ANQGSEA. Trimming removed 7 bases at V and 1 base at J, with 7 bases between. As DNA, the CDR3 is TGCAGCGCCCTGGTGAACACCGGGGAGCTGTTTTTT. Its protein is CSALVNTGELFF.

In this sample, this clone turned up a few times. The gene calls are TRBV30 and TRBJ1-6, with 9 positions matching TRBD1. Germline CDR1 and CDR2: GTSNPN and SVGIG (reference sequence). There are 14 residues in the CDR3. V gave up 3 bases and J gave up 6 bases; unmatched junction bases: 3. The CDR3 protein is CAWSQDRGNSPLHF. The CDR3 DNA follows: TGTGCCTGGAGCCAGGACAGGGGTAATTCACCCCTCCACTTT.

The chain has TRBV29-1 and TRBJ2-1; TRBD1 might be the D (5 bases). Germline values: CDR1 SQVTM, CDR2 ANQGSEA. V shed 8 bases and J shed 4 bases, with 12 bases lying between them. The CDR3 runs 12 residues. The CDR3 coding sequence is TGCAGCATTCAGGGCCTATACAATGAGCAGTTCTTC. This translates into CSIQGLYNEQFF.

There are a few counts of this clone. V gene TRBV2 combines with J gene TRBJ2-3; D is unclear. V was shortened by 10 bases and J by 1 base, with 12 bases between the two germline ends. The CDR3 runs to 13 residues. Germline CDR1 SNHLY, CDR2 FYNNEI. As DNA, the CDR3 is TGTGCCATCAAAACTGTAGGCACAGATACGCAGTATTTT. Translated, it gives CAIKTVGTDTQYF.

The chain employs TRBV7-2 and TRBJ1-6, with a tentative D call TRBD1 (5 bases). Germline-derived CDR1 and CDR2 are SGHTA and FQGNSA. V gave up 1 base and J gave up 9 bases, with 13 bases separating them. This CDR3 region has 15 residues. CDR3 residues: CASSLVGQGGSPLHF. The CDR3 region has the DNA TGTGCCAGCAGCTTAGTGGGCCAGGGTGGTTCACCCCTCCACTTT.

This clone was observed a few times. CDR3 bases: TGTGCCAGCAGCGCCCGACAGGGAATCACCGGGGAGCTGTTTTTT. Residues: CASSARQGITGELFF. V gene TRBV5-4 combines with J gene TRBJ2-2; 7 bases line up with TRBD1. CDR3 size: 15 residues. CDR1 and CDR2 from the germline V gene are SGHNT and YYREEE (reference sequence). V shed 4 bases, J shed 4 bases, and the junction held 7 bases outside the gene matches.

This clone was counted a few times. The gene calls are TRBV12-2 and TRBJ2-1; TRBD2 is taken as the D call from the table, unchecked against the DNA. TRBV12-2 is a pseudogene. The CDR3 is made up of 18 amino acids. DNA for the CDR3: TGTGCAAGTCGCCCCTGCCCTGTAGCGGGGAGCTCCTACAATGAGCAGTTCTTC. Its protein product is CASRPCPVAGSSYNEQFF.